The 18 T cell receptor beta chains below were found in one sample sequenced in a study of T cells in Graves' hyperthyroidism and ophthalmopathy. RNA transcripts served as the template for amplifying TCR beta CDR3 regions. The HTBI primer set was used in a first-round RT-PCR of the TCR CDR3. Via MiXCR, TCRdb re-called the multiplex PCR reads, giving one row per CDR3 protein. The table includes hundreds of thousands of distinct CDR3 sequences, roughly a sixth detected once. Sequencing used blood. The receptors originated from a woman aged 45-65 years with Graves' hyperthyroidism that later progressed to Graves' ophthalmopathy.

The chain is built from TRBV24-1 and TRBJ2-5, with a tentative D call TRBD2 (5 bases). Trimming shortened V by 3 bases and J by 5 bases, and 9 bases separated the two germline ends. The CDR3 totals 13 residues. From germline, CDR1 is KGHDR and CDR2 SFDVKD. CDR3: CATSDAGEETQYF. The CDR3 DNA follows: TGTGCCACCAGTGATGCCGGGGAGGAGACCCAGTACTTC.

This clonotype occurred many times. This chain uses TRBV2 with TRBJ2-7, with TRBD1 matching 7 bases. J lost 2 bases, V lost 2 bases, and 3 bases had no gene match. CDR1 SNHLY and CDR2 FYNNEI come from the germline V gene. This CDR3 contains 14 residues. CDR3 protein: CASSEKGGPYEQYF. CDR3 in DNA: TGTGCCAGCAGTGAAAAAGGGGGCCCCTACGAGCAGTACTTC.

As regards this clonotype: A read error is possible here, since a much larger clone lies one base away. This CDR3 is CAGSPGAGVNSPLHF. In DNA, the CDR3 is TGTGCCGGCAGCCCCGGGGCAGGGGTTAATTCACCCCTCCACTTT. This chain connects TRBV3-1 to TRBJ1-6, with a possible D match to TRBD1 (6 bases). Germline CDR1 is LGHDT and CDR2 is YNNKEL (reference sequence). CDR3 length equals 15 residues.

There are a few counts of this clonotype. This rearrangement joins TRBV6-1 to TRBJ1-5; TRBD1 aligns across 8 bases. This CDR3 has 16 residues. The ends lost 8 bases at V and 1 base at J; junction bases unmatched: 10. The germline CDR1 and CDR2 sequences are MNHNS and SASEGT. The CDR3: CASAPQGASSNQPQHF. The DNA of the CDR3 is TGTGCCAGCGCTCCTCAGGGGGCGAGCAGCAATCAGCCCCAGCATTTT.

The sample holds many counts of this clonotype. V is TRBV5-6 and J is TRBJ2-3; TRBD1 is a possible D gene (6 bases). The germline V gene encodes CDR1 SGHDT and CDR2 YYEEEE. The V and J ends lost 0 bases and 3 bases respectively, with 14 bases between them. CDR3 length equals 16 residues. The CDR3 DNA reads as TGTGCCAGCAGCTTGGTGGGGCAGGGGTGGACAGATACGCAGTATTTT. Protein product: CASSLVGQGWTDTQYF. Filled out from reference TRBV5-6 and TRBJ2-3, the complete variable domain reads DAGVTQSPTHLIKTRGQQVTLRCSPKSGHDTVSWYQQALGQGPQFIFQYYEEEERQRGNFPDRFSGHQFPNYSSELNVNALLLGDSALYLCASSLVGQGWTDTQYFGPGTRLTVL.

The sample holds many counts of this clonotype. The chain has TRBV29-1 and TRBJ1-2, with D uncertain. The germline CDR1 and CDR2 sequences are SQVTM and ANQGSEA. The CDR3 has 10 amino acids. V was trimmed by 3 bases and J by 6 bases, leaving 5 bases between them. The CDR3 region has the DNA TGCAGCGTTGATTTTGATGGCTACACCTTC. Translated, it gives CSVDFDGYTF.

This clonotype was counted between two and nine times. The chain combines TRBV19 with TRBJ1-1; 8 bases are shared with TRBD1. Germline CDR1 LNHDA, CDR2 SQIVND (reference sequence). The CDR3 runs to 14 residues. V shed 7 bases, J shed 4 bases, and the junction held 8 bases outside the gene matches. CDR3 residues: CASIDGTGGTEAFF. CDR3 nucleotides: TGTGCCAGTATTGACGGGACAGGAGGCACTGAAGCTTTCTTT.

On this clonotype: At one boundary the junction diverges from the germline segment, which might be a read error. The CDR3 region has the DNA TGTGCCAGCAGCTTATCAGGGCCCGAGAGCTACACCTTC. Translated: CASSLSGPESYTF. The chain has TRBV27 and TRBJ1-2; D possibly corresponds to TRBD1 (5 bases). This CDR3 has 13 amino acids. Germline values: CDR1 MNHEY, CDR2 SMNVEV (reference sequence).

This clonotype has ten or more counts. The rearrangement joins TRBV12-3 or TRBV12-4 to TRBJ2-7, with 9 bases aligning to TRBD1. CDR3 length: 15 residues. V lost 1 base, J lost 7 bases, and 8 bases stayed unmatched. The CDR3 DNA sequence: TGTGCCAGCAGTTTAGAAGGGACAGGGAGCCGGGAGCAGTACTTC. Translated: CASSLEGTGSREQYF.

This clonotype came up many times. V and J are TRBV5-1 and TRBJ1-1, with TRBD1 identical over 11 bases. Trimming at V came to 4 bases and at J to 7 bases, leaving 3 bases not matched to a gene. The CDR3 spans 13 residues. Germline CDR1 SGHRS, CDR2 YFSETQ. The CDR3 DNA follows: TGCGCCAGCAGCCCGGGACAGGGGGGTGAAGCTTTCTTT. Its translation is CASSPGQGGEAFF.

In its sample, this clonotype was seen once. The chain links TRBV24-1 to TRBJ1-3; maybe TRBD1 (6 bases). V lost 2 bases and J 2 bases, leaving 9 bases between the germline ends. This CDR3 is 15 amino acids long. CDR1 and CDR2 (germline): KGHDR, SFDVKD. DNA of the CDR3: TGTGCCACCAGTGATTCCGGGACACCTGGAAACACCATATATTTT. It yields the protein CATSDSGTPGNTIYF.

In this sample, this clonotype turned up a few times. The gene calls are TRBV2 and TRBJ2-5; unclear D gene. The CDR3 totals 15 residues. V shed 6 bases and J shed 0 bases, with 14 bases lying between them. In germline, CDR1 is SNHLY, CDR2 FYNNEI. This chain's CDR3 is CASSPTLRDQETQYF. In DNA form, the CDR3 reads TGTGCCAGCAGCCCCACCCTCCGGGACCAAGAGACCCAGTACTTC.

This clonotype was picked up many times. The chain is built from TRBV5-8 and TRBJ1-1; D unclear. Germline CDR1 is SGHTS and CDR2 is YDEGEE. This CDR3 region has 15 residues. V lost 4 bases and J lost 0, with 13 bases in between. The CDR3 spells CASSPRGGVNTEAFF. The CDR3 DNA reads TGTGCCAGCAGCCCCCGTGGCGGGGTGAACACTGAAGCTTTCTTT.

This clonotype appeared a few times. The chain couples TRBV28 to TRBJ2-7; D possibly corresponds to TRBD1 (5 bases). The CDR3 length is 13 residues. The germline CDR1 and CDR2 sequences are MDHEN and SYDVKM. V shed 2 bases and J shed 5 bases, with 10 bases lying between them. DNA of the CDR3: TGTGCCAGCAGTTTACAGGGATTCGACGAGCAGTACTTC. Translated, it gives CASSLQGFDEQYF.

This clonotype was counted only a few times. The chain carries TRBV7-9 and TRBJ1-5; perhaps TRBD1 as D (6 bases). Per the germline V gene, CDR1 is SEHNR and CDR2 is FQNEAQ (reference sequence). V was shortened by 1 base and J by 5 bases, with 12 bases between the two germline ends. This CDR3 is 15 amino acids long. The CDR3 sequence is CASSLEQGPYQPQHF. CDR3 sequence (DNA): TGTGCCAGCAGCTTAGAACAGGGACCCTATCAGCCCCAGCATTTT.

This clonotype has at least ten counts. The rearrangement uses TRBV2 and TRBJ1-6, with D unclear. The germline V and J ends were trimmed by 3 bases and 5 bases, with 11 bases remaining between them. The germline V gene encodes CDR1 SNHLY and CDR2 FYNNEI. This CDR3 comprises 15 residues. DNA of the CDR3: TGTGCCAGCAGTGACTTCGCCAGGAATAATTCACCCCTCCACTTT. This translates into CASSDFARNNSPLHF.

This clonotype showed up many times. The chain combines TRBV12-3 or TRBV12-4 with TRBJ2-1, with TRBD2 as a possible D gene (6 bases). The V end was cut by 4 bases, the J end by 0 bases, with 10 bases between. This CDR3 is 15 amino acids long. Here the CDR3 reads CASSYGGSSYNEQFF. The DNA for the CDR3 is TGTGCCAGCAGTTATGGGGGGAGCTCCTACAATGAGCAGTTCTTC.

This clonotype has a count of ten or more. The CDR3 DNA reads TGTGCCAGCAGCCAAGTGCCGGAGGGGTATGGCTACACCTTC. It translates to CASSQVPEGYGYTF. This sequence joins TRBV3-1 and TRBJ1-2; a weak D match, TRBD1 (5 bases). The CDR3 contains 14 residues. CDR1 and CDR2 (germline): LGHDT, YNNKEL (reference sequence). Trimming pared 1 base from V and 5 bases from J, leaving 11 bases between.